These T cell receptor beta chains were read from a single sample in a study of T cell responses to AZD1222 COVID-19 vaccine. Repertoires were generated with immunoSEQ multiplex PCR, while TCRdb's copy carries only in-frame clones and drops some. The sample consists of 150,000 to 200,000 clones, about 91% of them appearing once. Sequenced material: peripheral blood, taken 28 days after the second AZD1222 dose. The receptors were sampled from an adult who received the AZD1222 COVID-19 vaccine. The CDR3 runs from the conserved cysteine through the conserved F or W. The D gene is left open where the match is weak. Clone size, where shown, is once, few, many, or a class for clones that have expanded.

TRBV30	NA	TRBJ1-3	NA	TGTGCCTGGAGTGTACTTACCTCTAGGGAGAACACCATATATTTT	CAWSVLTSRENTIYF
TRBV4-1	NA	TRBJ1-2	NA	TGCGCCAGCAGCCAAGTTGGGGGGAAAAAGGGCTACACCTTC	CASSQVGGKKGYTF
TRBV3-1/TRBV3-2	TRBD1	TRBJ1-3	NA	TGTGCCAGCAGCCAAGACCGGACAGGTGGAAACACCATATATTTT	CASSQDRTGGNTIYF
TRBV23-1	NA	TRBJ2-2	NA	TGCGCCAGCAGTCATTGCGATAAGGGGTTCCCCAGGACCGGGGAGCTGTTTTTT	CASSHCDKGFPRTGELFF
TRBV27	NA	TRBJ2-2	NA	TGTGCCAGCAGTTTATACGGACGTGGGGAGCTGTTTTTT	CASSLYGRGELFF
TRBV5-4	NA	TRBJ1-2	once	TGTGCCAGCAGCGCGTCAGGGGCCCGCTATGGCTACACCTTC	CASSASGARYGYTF
TRBV11-2	NA	TRBJ1-2	NA	TGTGCCAGCAGCCGACAGTATGGCTACACCTTC	CASSRQYGYTF
TRBV30	TRBD1	TRBJ1-5	NA	TGTGCCTCCACAAGGGGAGGGGGCGGCAATCAGCCCCAGCATTTT	CASTRGGGGNQPQHF
TRBV6-5	TRBD2	TRBJ2-1	once	TGTGCCGGCAGTTACGGGACTAGTTATGAGCAGTTCTTC	CAGSYGTSYEQFF
TRBV30	TRBD2	TRBJ2-7	NA	TGTGCCTGGAGCCACCCGGGACTAGCGAGGTACGAGCAGTACTTC	CAWSHPGLARYEQYF
TRBV5-1	NA	TRBJ1-2	NA	TGCGCCAGCAGCCCTGAGGCGGGGAGGCCCTATGGCTACACCTTC	CASSPEAGRPYGYTF
TRBV10-2	NA	TRBJ1-2	NA	TGCGCCAGCAGTGAGTCGGGGGGCGGCTATGGCTACACCTTC	CASSESGGGYGYTF
TRBV3-1/TRBV3-2	NA	TRBJ2-1	NA	TGTGCCAGCAGCTTGACAGGAAGACAGTTCTTC	CASSLTGRQFF
TRBV19	NA	TRBJ1-5	NA	TGTGCCAGTCGTGAAACCGTGGACCGAAACCATAGCAATCAGCCCCAGCATTTT	CASRETVDRNHSNQPQHF
TRBV11-3	NA	TRBJ2-1	NA	TGTGCCAGCAGCTTAGATCGAGATCGTGATGAGCAGTTCTTC	CASSLDRDRDEQFF
TRBV5-5	NA	TRBJ1-5	NA	TGTGCCAGCAGCCCTATCGAAGGCGGGGGCAATCAGCCCCAGCATTTT	CASSPIEGGGNQPQHF
TRBV25-1	TRBD1	TRBJ1-2	NA	TGTGCCAGCAGTGATCACACCGGGACAGGCATCAGTGGCTACACCTTC	CASSDHTGTGISGYTF
TRBV4-2	NA	TRBJ2-1	NA	TGTGCCAGCAGCCAAGAAAGACTCGACGGATATGAGCAGTTCTTC	CASSQERLDGYEQFF
TRBV13	TRBD2	TRBJ2-2	NA	TGTGCCAGCAGCTTAGAGCGTGCTAGCGGGGGGGTCGACACCGGGGAGCTGTTTTTT	CASSLERASGGVDTGELFF
TRBV5-1	NA	TRBJ1-4	NA	TGCGCCAGCAGCTTGTCCGGGGGAACTAATGAAAAACTGTTTTTT	CASSLSGGTNEKLFF
TRBV18	NA	TRBJ2-2	NA	TGTGCCAGCTCCCCGGACCGCAACACCGGGGAGCTGTTTTTT	CASSPDRNTGELFF
TRBV11-2	TRBD2	TRBJ2-3	once	TGTGCCAGCAGCTCCCTAGCGGGAGGGAGCACAGATACGCAGTATTTT	CASSSLAGGSTDTQYF
TRBV19	TRBD1	TRBJ1-2	NA	TGTGCCAGTAGTAGAGGACAGGGGACTCACTATGGCTACACCTTC	CASSRGQGTHYGYTF
TRBV4-1	NA	TRBJ1-2	once	TGCGCCAGCAGCCAAGTCGGGGGAAAGAACTATGGCTACACCTTC	CASSQVGGKNYGYTF
TRBV9	NA	TRBJ2-1	NA	TGTGCCAGCAGCGTAGAGGCAGTTAGCTCCTACAATGAGCAGTTCTTC	CASSVEAVSSYNEQFF
TRBV7-2	NA	TRBJ1-1	NA	TGTGCCAGCAGCTTAGGCCGAATCACTGAAGCTTTCTTT	CASSLGRITEAFF
TRBV12-2	NA	TRBJ1-1	NA	TGTGCAAGTCGCTTAACTAGGACAGTCATGAACACTGAAGCTTTCTTT	CASRLTRTVMNTEAFF
TRBV12-3/TRBV12-4	NA	TRBJ2-7	NA	TGTGCCAGCAGAGGCGGAGGGTACTACGAGCAGTACTTC	CASRGGGYYEQYF
TRBV4-2	NA	TRBJ1-2	NA	TGTGCCAGCAGCCAAGATCTGTTAAGTCTACTCTATGGCTACACCTTC	CASSQDLLSLLYGYTF
TRBV14	NA	TRBJ2-2	NA	TGTGCCAGCAGCCCGGACACCGGGGAGCTGTTTTTT	CASSPDTGELFF
TRBV3-1/TRBV3-2	TRBD1	TRBJ1-5	NA	TGTGCCAGCAGCCTACAGACAGGGGGACAGCCCCAGCATTTT	CASSLQTGGQPQHF
TRBV27	TRBD1	TRBJ1-4	NA	TGTGCCAGCAGCTGGGGGAGGGGGCAGACTGAAAAACTGTTTTTT	CASSWGRGQTEKLFF
TRBV7-8	TRBD2	TRBJ2-7	NA	TGTGCCAGCAGCGAGGGACTAGCGGGAGTCTACGAGCAGTACTTC	CASSEGLAGVYEQYF
TRBV28	NA	TRBJ2-7	NA	TGTGCCAGCGTCGGGCGCGGGAAGGAGCAGTACTTC	CASVGRGKEQYF
TRBV14	TRBD1	TRBJ1-4	NA	TGTGCCAGCAGCCAAACAGGGGGCTCAACTAATGAAAAACTGTTTTTT	CASSQTGGSTNEKLFF
TRBV19	NA	TRBJ1-2	NA	TGTGCCAGTAGGCCGGGTATTGAGTATGGCTACACCTTC	CASRPGIEYGYTF
TRBV5-4	NA	TRBJ1-1	NA	TGTGCCAGCACCCACGGTTTGGGGTCTGATGAAGCTTTCTTT	CASTHGLGSDEAFF
TRBV7-8	NA	TRBJ2-1	NA	TGTGCCAGCAGCTTCAGCGGTTCGAGCTCCTACAATGAGCAGTTCTTC	CASSFSGSSSYNEQFF
TRBV29-1	TRBD1	TRBJ2-2	NA	TGCAGCGTTGAGACAGGGGAAGGAGCCGGGGAGCTGTTTTTT	CSVETGEGAGELFF
TRBV29-1	TRBD1	TRBJ1-2	NA	TGCAGCGCTTGGGACAGGGGTGATGGCTACACCTTC	CSAWDRGDGYTF
TRBV18	NA	TRBJ1-1	NA	TGTGCCAGCTCCCCTGGCCAGGGCTCTGCCCTTGAAGCTTTCTTT	CASSPGQGSALEAFF
TRBV27	NA	TRBJ1-1	NA	TGTGCCAGCAGGAGTCCACCTACGGCCACTGAAGCTTTCTTT	CASRSPPTATEAFF